This TCR beta chain stems from a study of blood T cell repertoires in COVID-19. Study details: Sites in the United States, Italy and Spain provided acute and convalescent COVID-19 samples. In each case, the material was cDNA or gDNA derived from T cells, B-cell-depleted T cells, or PBMCs.

Source study methods: Reference gene primers were amplified, and this amplification served to estimate nucleated cell counts. Assay: immunoSEQ multiplex PCR; the TCRdb copy retains only in-frame clones and omits some. The V and J calls and the clone size are those of that table, but D and trimming were determined from the DNA. The table lists over 200,000 clones, 84% of them singletons, with 6.5% to 9% in the top ten. CDR1 and CDR2 from the germline V gene are SEHNR and FQNEAQ (reference sequence). The ends lost 2 bases at V and 10 bases at J; junction bases unmatched: 8. This CDR3 is built from 15 residues.

The V call is TRBV7-9, the J call TRBJ1-6, with 7 bases fitting TRBD1. This receptor was identified in a woman aged 50 to 60 with active or convalescent COVID-19. The sample was peripheral blood. CDR3 residues: CASSLIQGKESPLHF. The DNA of the CDR3 is TGTGCCAGCAGCTTAATACAGGGGAAAGAATCACCCCTCCACTTT.